The T cell receptor beta chain under discussion was sequenced for a study of technical replicates of blood from a few donors (dated by TCRdb to the late 2010s). Worth noting for this clone: Its antigen is still unknown. Base qualities are missing; no much larger clone stands one base away.

Libraries were built with the immunoSEQ multiplex PCR assay. Sourced from immuneACCESS, this table was stored by TCRdb with only in-frame sequences that have V and J called. A share of the clones is absent; for the studies checked, an unresolved V gene accounts for under half, and the remainder has no known explanation. Across this sample there are more than 70,000 clones, with approximately 96% seen only once. The ten largest clones add up to over 0.2% of the sample. CDR1 MDHEN and CDR2 SYDVKM were looked up in the germline V gene. V is reduced by 3 bases and J by 4 bases, leaving a spacing of 15 bases between them. Taken from cysteine to phenylalanine, the CDR3 has 15 residues. Of the read, only the CDR3 DNA is kept; its 45 bases are in frame from base 1.

The clonotype was recovered from a human donor in good health. The chain joins TRBV28 to TRBJ2-5; TRBD2 could be the D gene, as 5 bases match. The sequencing input was T cells isolated from PBMCs. The bases are TGTGCCAGCAGTTTGAGCGACACGGGGTTAGAGACCCAGTACTTC. This sequence encodes CASSLSDTGLETQYF. Supplemented by the reference TRBV28 and TRBJ2-5 proteins around the CDR3, the complete variable domain is DVKVTQSSRYLVKRTGEKVFLECVQDMDHENMFWYRQDPGLGLRLIYFSYDVKMKEKGDIPEGYSVSREKKERFSLILESASTNQTSMYLCASSLSDTGLETQYFGPGTRLLVL.